This T cell receptor beta chain was sequenced for a study of cytomegalovirus exposure and HLA in healthy donors. Study results and caveats: Investigators reported 150 to 200 TCR beta chains as tied to cytomegalovirus. According to an earlier analysis, most TCR beta V segments yielded productive rearrangements about 87% or about 30% of the time.

PCR primers comprised 60 Vbeta and 13 Jbeta primers. Clones were sequenced by immunoSEQ multiplex PCR, and TCRdb holds only the in-frame ones, with some missing. The sample contains roughly 200,000 clones, around four fifths of which appear only once. These donors counted as nominally healthy when sampled, but unrecorded immune exposures were likely. Comments on this clone: Its antigen is as yet unknown.

The clonotype comes from a woman aged 60 to 75 in good health and CMV-seropositive. Sequenced sample: PBMCs.

The CDR3 bases are TGTGCCAGTAGAAGCGGACAGGGAGGGTTCGGGAACACCATATATTTT. Translation: CASRSGQGGFGNTIYF. The chain recombines TRBV28 with TRBJ1-3; 8 nucleotides line up with TRBD1. The V gene end was trimmed by 9 bases and the J gene end by 7 bases; junction bases not matched to a gene: 17. Germline CDR1 is MDHEN and CDR2 is SYDVKM. The CDR3 extends over 16 amino acids. The variable domain in full, completed from reference TRBV28 and TRBJ1-3, reads DVKVTQSSRYLVKRTGEKVFLECVQDMDHENMFWYRQDPGLGLRLIYFSYDVKMKEKGDIPEGYSVSREKKERFSLILESASTNQTSMYLCASRSGQGGFGNTIYFGEGSWLTVV.